This T cell receptor beta chain came from a study of glioma-infiltrating T cells after dendritic cell vaccination. Whole-study context: Monocyte-derived dendritic cells, cultured seven days with IL-4 and GM-CSF, were pulsed with autologous tumor lysate.

All glioblastoma patients lacked an isocitrate dehydrogenase mutation. PBMC were collected before vaccination, two weeks after the third vaccination, and at progression. Amplification used 60 V beta primers and 13 J beta primers. TCRdb keeps only in-frame clones here, not all; method: immunoSEQ multiplex PCR. The sample contains about 21,000 clones, 79% of which appear only once. Germline V gene data show CDR1 as SGHRS and CDR2 as YFSETQ. With 3 bases clipped from V and 6 bases from J, the junction kept 5 bases outside the gene matches. The CDR3 loop spans 15 amino acids. The specimen was blood, collected before dendritic cell vaccination. The clonotype was recovered from a human donor with glioblastoma. The rearrangement uses TRBV5-1 and TRBJ2-3; 12 nucleotides match TRBD1. In DNA form, the CDR3 reads TGCGCCAGCAGCTGGGGGACAGGGGGCTTTGATACGCAGTATTTT. This sequence encodes CASSWGTGGFDTQYF.